The T cell receptor beta chain under discussion was sequenced for a study of human T cells and chemical hapten exposure. Across the whole study: Predominantly women, the patients had alopecia areata, totalis or universalis.

Germline V CDR1 and CDR2: SEHNR, FQNEAQ (reference sequence). The CDR3 loop spans 15 amino acids. The V end lost 4 bases, the J end lost 8 bases, and 17 bases lay between the germline ends. The study, taken as a whole, reports: Expanded TCRs clustered into significantly more large CDR3 similarity groups than controls, the analysis revealed. Counts of TCRs expanded at PT1 correlated positively with patch test score.

In its sample, this clonotype was seen a few times. No antigen is known for it. Per the study methods: From approximately 21,000 to 630,000 TCRs were found per sample, with a median of around 100,000. TCRdb independently ran MiXCR on the RACE reads; one entry per CDR3 protein. V and J calls and clone size were set by TCRdb, not the authors. The table records about 120,000 distinct CDR3 sequences, roughly 13% of them present only once. Time point indicated: patch test 1, 2 weeks after DPC sensitization. The treatment is: therapeutic diphenylcyclopropenone sensitization with weekly scalp DPC. This sample comprised whole blood, obtained in connection with sensitization to the hapten diphenylcyclopropenone (DPC). The origin of this receptor is a man aged 18 to 29 with alopecia areata. Some clones in this sample may be carry-over from other donors' samples. This chain connects TRBV7-9 to TRBJ1-4; D may be TRBD1 (5 bases). CDR3 DNA: TGTGCCAGCAGCTCTCTGGCAGGGCCAAGAGAAAAACTGTTTTTT. Translating it yields CASSSLAGPREKLFF. Full variable domain (missing parts from reference TRBV7-9 and TRBJ1-4): DTGVSQNPRHKITKRGQNVTFRCDPISEHNRLYWYRQTLGQGPEFLTYFQNEAQLEKSRLLSDRFSAERPKGSFSTLEIQRTEQGDSAMYLCASSSLAGPREKLFFGSGTQLSVL.